A single sample is the source of the 10 T cell receptor beta chains below, sequenced in a study of cytomegalovirus exposure and HLA in healthy donors. PCR used 60 Vbeta primers and 13 Jbeta primers. TCRdb's table, derived via immunoSEQ multiplex PCR, lists solely in-frame clones and lacks some. There are about 280,000 clones in the sample; 80% to 90% occur only once, and roughly 2.3% lies in the top ten. The sequenced sample was PBMCs. These receptors were obtained from a woman aged 18 to 35 in good health and CMV-seronegative.

This clone appeared a single time. The rearrangement joins TRBV13 to TRBJ2-3; TRBD2 matches 9 bases. This CDR3 has 18 amino acids. The germline V gene encodes CDR1 PRHDT and CDR2 FYEKMQ (reference sequence). The ends lost 2 bases at V and 3 bases at J; junction bases unmatched: 12. The CDR3 bases are TGTGCCAGCAGCTTACTCGCGGGGGGGCTGGTTGGAACAGATACGCAGTATTTT. It codes for CASSLLAGGLVGTDTQYF.

The CDR3 sequence is CASSQDAGGLYEQYF. The CDR3 DNA follows: TGTGCCAGCAGCCAAGATGCGGGGGGGCTCTACGAGCAGTACTTC. The chain joins TRBV4-2 to TRBJ2-7; 9 bases map to TRBD2. The V segment lost 0 bases and the J segment 3 bases; nucleotides outside the gene matches: 3. Germline loops: CDR1 LGHNA, CDR2 YNFKEQ. The CDR3 is 15 residues long.

The chain is built from TRBV18 and TRBJ2-5; 8 positions agree with TRBD2. This CDR3 comprises 15 residues. Germline CDR1 and CDR2: KGHSH and LQKENI. The V and J ends lost 2 bases and 1 base, in that order; junction bases with no gene match: 3. The CDR3 loop is CASSPARGGQETQYF. The CDR3 DNA is TGTGCCAGCTCACCAGCACGGGGGGGCCAAGAGACCCAGTACTTC.

V is TRBV30 and J is TRBJ2-3; no clear D gene. The ends were cut back, 3 bases at V and 0 bases at J, with 16 bases in the middle. The CDR3 runs 16 residues. Germline V gene lookup returns CDR1 GTSNPN and CDR2 SVGIG (reference sequence). CDR3 protein: CAWRDAAHTSTDTQYF. DNA of the CDR3: TGTGCCTGGAGAGACGCGGCCCATACTAGCACAGATACGCAGTATTTT.

CDR3 nucleotide sequence: TGTGCCAGCAACAGGGGCTCTGGAAACACCATATATTTT. Its protein is CASNRGSGNTIYF. The chain has TRBV9 and TRBJ1-3, with 7 bases matching TRBD1. The germline gives CDR1 SGDLS, CDR2 YYNGEE. The junction had 0 bases not matched to a gene; V was cut back by 6 bases and J by 0 bases. This CDR3 region has 13 residues.

The chain combines TRBV15 with TRBJ1-1; no firm D call. Germline V gives CDR1 LNHNV, CDR2 YYDKDF (reference sequence). V was pared by 5 bases and J by 8 bases, with 12 bases between. The CDR3 spans 12 residues. CDR3 sequence (DNA): TGTGCCACCAGCCTCCCTTGGGCAGAAGCTTTCTTT. It is translated as CATSLPWAEAFF.

CDR3 region: CAAAGATSTDTQYF. The CDR3 region has the DNA TGTGCCGCAGCGGGGGCTACTAGCACAGATACGCAGTATTTT. The rearrangement joins TRBV2 to TRBJ2-3; 8 nucleotides match TRBD2. CDR1 is SNHLY and CDR2 is FYNNEI in the germline V gene. The CDR3 contains 14 residues. V lost 11 bases, J lost 0 bases, and 7 bases stayed unmatched.

The CDR3 DNA sequence: TGTGCCAGCAGCGGGACAGGGGGAAGCACCGGGGAGCTGTTTTTT. Translated: CASSGTGGSTGELFF. The gene calls are TRBV7-9 and TRBJ2-2; 11 nucleotides align to TRBD1. CDR1 and CDR2 (germline): SEHNR, FQNEAQ (reference sequence). The CDR3 totals 15 residues. J lost 4 bases, V lost 5 bases, and 3 bases had no gene match.

This clone has a single count. The sample has other DNA sequences that encode this CDR3 too. J is TRBJ1-1 and V is TRBV18; 9 bases match TRBD1. Germline V gene data show CDR1 as KGHSH and CDR2 as LQKENI. The V segment lost 6 bases and the J segment 5 bases; nucleotides outside the gene matches: 10. The CDR3 consists of 15 residues. The CDR3 protein is CASSLGQGSNTEAFF. CDR3 nucleotides: TGTGCCAGCTCGCTGGGACAGGGTAGCAATACTGAAGCTTTCTTT.

This chain uses TRBV5-1 with TRBJ1-1; possibly TRBD1 for D (5 bases). V was pared by 0 bases and J by 8 bases, with 20 bases between. Germline V gives CDR1 SGHRS, CDR2 YFSETQ. The CDR3 spans 16 residues. CDR3 coding DNA: TGCGCCAGCAGCTTGGTATCGGGGCCCGGGAGCGTCGAAGCTTTCTTT. The encoded protein is CASSLVSGPGSVEAFF.